This TCR beta chain was retrieved from a study of early T cells in non-severe SARS-CoV-2 infection. The wider study: Sequencing input comprised bulk RNA from unsorted whole blood; chain pairing was not available.

V trimming: 4 bases; J trimming: 4 bases; junction bases outside the gene matches: 9. Germline CDR1 reads MNHEY; CDR2 reads SMNVEV (reference sequence). The CDR3 length is 15 residues. Individual cDNA molecules were tagged with unique molecular identifiers. TCRdb redid the calling of the 5' RACE reads with MiXCR, one entry per CDR3 protein. The data contain fewer than 75,000 distinct CDR3 sequences, 18% of them singletons. This clonotype was counted ten times or more. This clonotype originated in an adult who was a healthcare worker with PCR-confirmed SARS-CoV-2 infection or an uninfected control (not recorded which). This material consisted of whole blood, taken at baseline. The chain is built from TRBV27 and TRBJ2-7; the match to TRBD1 covers 8 bases. CDR3 sequence reads: CASSSLGQGQYEQYF. CDR3 nucleotide sequence: TGTGCCAGCAGTTCTCTTGGACAGGGCCAATACGAGCAGTACTTC.